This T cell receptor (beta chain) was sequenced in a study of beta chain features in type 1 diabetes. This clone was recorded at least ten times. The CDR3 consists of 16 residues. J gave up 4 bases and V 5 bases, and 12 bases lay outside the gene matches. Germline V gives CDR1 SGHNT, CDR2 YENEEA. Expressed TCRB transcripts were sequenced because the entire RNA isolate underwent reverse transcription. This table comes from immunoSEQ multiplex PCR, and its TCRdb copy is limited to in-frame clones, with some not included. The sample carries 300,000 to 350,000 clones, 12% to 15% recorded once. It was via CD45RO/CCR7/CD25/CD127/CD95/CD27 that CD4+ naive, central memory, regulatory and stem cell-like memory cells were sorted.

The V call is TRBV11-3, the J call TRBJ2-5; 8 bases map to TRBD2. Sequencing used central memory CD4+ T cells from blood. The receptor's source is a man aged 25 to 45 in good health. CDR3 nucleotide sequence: TGTGCCAGCAGCCCCCACGGGGGGGGAGTAGGAGAGACCCAGTACTTC. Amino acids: CASSPHGGGVGETQYF. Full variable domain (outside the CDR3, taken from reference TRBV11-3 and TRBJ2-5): EAGVVQSPRYKIIEKKQPVAFWCNPISGHNTLYWYLQNLGQGPELLIRYENEEAVDDSQLPKDRFSAERLKGVDSTLKIQPAELGDSAVYLCASSPHGGGVGETQYFGPGTRLLVL.